The clone carrying this T cell receptor (beta chain) occurred a few times. The authors extracted at least 5 micrograms of total RNA per sample. Germline assignment: CDR1 SGDLS and CDR2 YYNGEE. The CDR3 totals 15 residues. V lost 4 bases, J lost 2 bases, and 15 bases lay in between. Sample-barcoded 5' priming and a J-beta primer mix drove a second PCR of roughly 6 to 12 cycles. In TCRdb, the 5' RACE reads were re-called with MiXCR into one record per CDR3 protein. Of some 880,000 distinct CDR3 sequences in the sample, 35% to 40% were seen once. This sample is drawn from a study of blood T cells in healthy people across ages. In the study overall: Capture via template switching afforded approximately one barcoded beta molecule per two T cells.

The clonotype comes from a man aged 18-30 years in good health. Sequenced: blood. J is TRBJ1-2 and V is TRBV9, with D unclear. DNA for the CDR3: TGTGCCAGCAGCTCCGGTAAGGGCCTGAACTATGGCTACACCTTC. Residues: CASSSGKGLNYGYTF.